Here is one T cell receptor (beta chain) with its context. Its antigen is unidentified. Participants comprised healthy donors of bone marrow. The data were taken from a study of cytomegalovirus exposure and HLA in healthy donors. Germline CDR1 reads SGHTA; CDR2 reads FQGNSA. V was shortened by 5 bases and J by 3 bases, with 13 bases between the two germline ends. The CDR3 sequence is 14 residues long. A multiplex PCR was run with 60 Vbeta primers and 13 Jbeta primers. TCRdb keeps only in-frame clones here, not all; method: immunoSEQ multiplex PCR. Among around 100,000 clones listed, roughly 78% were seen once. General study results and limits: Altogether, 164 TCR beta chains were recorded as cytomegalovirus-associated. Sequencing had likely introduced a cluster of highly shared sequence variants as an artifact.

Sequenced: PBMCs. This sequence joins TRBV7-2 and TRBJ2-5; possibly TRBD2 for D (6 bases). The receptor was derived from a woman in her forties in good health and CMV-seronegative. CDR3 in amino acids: CASSHGTSKETQYF. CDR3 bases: TGTGCCAGCAGCCATGGGACTTCCAAAGAGACCCAGTACTTC.